This paragraph reports one T cell receptor (beta chain). The antigen remains unidentified. V lost 6 bases, J lost 2 bases, and 14 bases stayed unmatched. CDR3 length: 17 amino acids. Germline lookup yields CDR1 ENHRY and CDR2 SYGVKD. MiXCR was run by TCRdb on the 5' RACE reads, yielding one entry per CDR3 protein. The data hold some 270,000 distinct CDR3 sequences, with less than 20% observed a single time. The sample comes from a study of T-cell memory formation after mild COVID-19. Study as a whole: Most TCR clusters belonged to a single donor. Study-level results: Contracting CD4+ clones lay largely in CM and EM, with CD8+ ones residing in EMRA. Memory sampled before infection contained some responding clones, suggesting cross-reactive memory joined. Clones from the second wave (peaking day 37) had unconfirmed SARS-CoV-2 specificity.

What was sequenced was PBMCs or a T cell subset sorted from them (not recorded which). The chain carries TRBV10-3 and TRBJ2-5; 8 bases fit TRBD2. This TCR came from an adult woman who had mild COVID-19 (a few samples of this study predate the infection). Cell type and time point are not known. CDR3 loop: CAIRTHRAGDDQETQYF. The CDR3 DNA sequence: TGTGCCATCAGAACACATCGAGCGGGGGACGATCAAGAGACCCAGTACTTC.